Below are 8 T cell receptor beta chains sequenced from a single sample in a study of T-cell memory formation after mild COVID-19. TCRdb re-called the 5' RACE reads with MiXCR, one entry per CDR3 protein. Of fewer than 350,000 distinct CDR3 sequences in the sample, 14% were seen once. The sequencing sample was made of PBMCs or a T cell subset sorted from them (not recorded which). These receptor sequences come from a man between 18 and 29 years old who had mild COVID-19 (a few samples of this study predate the infection). Cell type and time point are not known.

This clonotype was recorded many times. The rearrangement links TRBV29-1 to TRBJ1-1, with TRBD1 as a possible D gene (6 bases). Germline V lookup: CDR1 SQVTM, CDR2 ANQGSEA. With 5 bases removed from V and 0 bases from J, the gap between germline ends came to 13 bases. The CDR3 covers 14 residues. Written as DNA, the CDR3 is TGCAGCGTTATCAGGGGCGGGGTGAACACTGAAGCTTTCTTT. The encoded protein is CSVIRGGVNTEAFF.

This clonotype has just a few counts. The chain joins TRBV25-1 to TRBJ2-5; no clear D gene. The CDR3 totals 13 residues. V lost 0 bases and J lost 5, with 7 bases in between. The germline gives CDR1 MGHDK, CDR2 SYGVNS. The CDR3 nucleotides read TGTGCCAGCAGTGAATATCACCTCGAGACCCAGTACTTC. As protein: CASSEYHLETQYF.

The sample holds a few counts of this clonotype. V usage is TRBV7-2 and J usage is TRBJ2-1; unclear D gene. The CDR3 sequence is 15 residues long. V was trimmed by 1 base and J by 8 bases, leaving 15 bases between them. The germline gives CDR1 SGHTA, CDR2 FQGNSA. The CDR3, as DNA: TGTGCCAGCAGCTTAGAACCCGCACCTTGGGATGAGCAGTTCTTC. The encoded protein is CASSLEPAPWDEQFF.

This clonotype was seen more than once but under ten times. This chain uses TRBV6-1 with TRBJ2-2; D possibly matches TRBD1 or TRBD2 (6 bases each). Germline V CDR1 and CDR2: MNHNS, SASEGT. The CDR3 is 15 amino acids. Trimming left V 8 bases short and J 4 bases short, with 17 bases between. The CDR3 DNA reads as TGTGCCAGCTTAAAGAGCGGAGGGGGCACCGGGGAGCTGTTTTTT. It specifies CASLKSGGGTGELFF.

This clonotype was picked up a small number of times. The V call is TRBV24-1, the J call TRBJ2-3; D not certain. This CDR3 is 14 amino acids long. The germline V gene encodes CDR1 KGHDR and CDR2 SFDVKD. V dropped 6 bases and J dropped 6 bases, with 15 bases sitting between them. CDR3 sequence (DNA): TGTGCCACCAGTCATGGAACACACTTCGATACGCAGTATTTT. It specifies CATSHGTHFDTQYF.

The J gene is TRBJ1-1, the V gene TRBV20-1, with D tentatively TRBD1 (5 bases). The germline V gene encodes CDR1 DFQATT and CDR2 SNEGSKA (reference sequence). Trimming cost V 0 bases and J 1 base, with 12 bases left between them. This CDR3 has 15 amino acids. CDR3 region: CSARDRVGGNTEAFF. CDR3 nucleotide sequence: TGCAGTGCTAGAGACCGGGTCGGGGGGAACACTGAAGCTTTCTTT.

This clonotype was recorded a few times. This chain links TRBV15 with TRBJ1-4, with TRBD1 as a possible D gene (6 bases). With 1 base removed from V and 8 bases from J, the gap between germline ends came to 14 bases. The CDR3 is 15 amino acids. Germline assignment: CDR1 LNHNV and CDR2 YYDKDF (reference sequence). The CDR3 here is CATSRVRGAGEKLFF. For the CDR3, the DNA is TGTGCCACCAGCAGAGTAAGGGGGGCGGGCGAAAAACTGTTTTTT.

V usage is TRBV7-8 and J usage is TRBJ1-1; TRBD1 might be the D (5 bases). Germline V lookup: CDR1 SGHVS, CDR2 FQNEAQ. Trimming removed 5 bases from V and 11 bases from J, with 15 bases in between. CDR3 length equals 12 residues. CDR3 residues: CASSVGVAGAFF. CDR3 nucleotide sequence: TGTGCCAGCAGCGTAGGGGTCGCGGGGGCTTTCTTT.